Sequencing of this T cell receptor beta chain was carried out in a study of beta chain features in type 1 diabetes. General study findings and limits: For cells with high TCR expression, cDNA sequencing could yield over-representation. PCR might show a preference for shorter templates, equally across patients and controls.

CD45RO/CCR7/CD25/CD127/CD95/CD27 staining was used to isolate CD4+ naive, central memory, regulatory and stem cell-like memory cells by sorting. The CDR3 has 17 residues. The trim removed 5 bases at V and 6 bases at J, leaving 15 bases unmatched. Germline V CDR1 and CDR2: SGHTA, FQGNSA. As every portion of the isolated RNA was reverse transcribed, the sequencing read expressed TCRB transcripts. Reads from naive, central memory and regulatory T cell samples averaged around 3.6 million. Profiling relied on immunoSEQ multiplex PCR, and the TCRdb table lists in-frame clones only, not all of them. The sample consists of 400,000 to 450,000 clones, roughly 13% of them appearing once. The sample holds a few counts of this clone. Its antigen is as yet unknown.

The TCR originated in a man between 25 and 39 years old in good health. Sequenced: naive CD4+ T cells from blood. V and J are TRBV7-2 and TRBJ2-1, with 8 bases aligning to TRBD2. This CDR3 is CASSPLPGGLLGNEQFF. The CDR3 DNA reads TGTGCCAGCAGCCCACTCCCGGGAGGGCTCCTTGGCAATGAGCAGTTCTTC.